This TCR beta chain was recorded in a study of T cell responses to AZD1222 COVID-19 vaccine. The data were produced by immunoSEQ multiplex PCR, yet TCRdb's version contains in-frame clones alone and is incomplete. This sample yields 160,000 or so clones, of which more than 90% are seen a single time; 1.5% belongs to the top ten. The length of the CDR3 is 13 residues. Trimming pared 6 bases from V and 5 bases from J, leaving 13 bases between. The germline CDR1 and CDR2 sequences are MNHEY and SVGAGI. The TCR was taken from an adult who received the AZD1222 COVID-19 vaccine. J is TRBJ1-1 and V is TRBV6-5, with D maybe TRBD1 (5 bases). The sample was peripheral blood, taken 28 days after the second AZD1222 dose. The CDR3 nucleotides are TGTGCCAGCAGGGAGAGCAGGGTGACTGAAGCTTTCTTT. Its translation is CASRESRVTEAFF.